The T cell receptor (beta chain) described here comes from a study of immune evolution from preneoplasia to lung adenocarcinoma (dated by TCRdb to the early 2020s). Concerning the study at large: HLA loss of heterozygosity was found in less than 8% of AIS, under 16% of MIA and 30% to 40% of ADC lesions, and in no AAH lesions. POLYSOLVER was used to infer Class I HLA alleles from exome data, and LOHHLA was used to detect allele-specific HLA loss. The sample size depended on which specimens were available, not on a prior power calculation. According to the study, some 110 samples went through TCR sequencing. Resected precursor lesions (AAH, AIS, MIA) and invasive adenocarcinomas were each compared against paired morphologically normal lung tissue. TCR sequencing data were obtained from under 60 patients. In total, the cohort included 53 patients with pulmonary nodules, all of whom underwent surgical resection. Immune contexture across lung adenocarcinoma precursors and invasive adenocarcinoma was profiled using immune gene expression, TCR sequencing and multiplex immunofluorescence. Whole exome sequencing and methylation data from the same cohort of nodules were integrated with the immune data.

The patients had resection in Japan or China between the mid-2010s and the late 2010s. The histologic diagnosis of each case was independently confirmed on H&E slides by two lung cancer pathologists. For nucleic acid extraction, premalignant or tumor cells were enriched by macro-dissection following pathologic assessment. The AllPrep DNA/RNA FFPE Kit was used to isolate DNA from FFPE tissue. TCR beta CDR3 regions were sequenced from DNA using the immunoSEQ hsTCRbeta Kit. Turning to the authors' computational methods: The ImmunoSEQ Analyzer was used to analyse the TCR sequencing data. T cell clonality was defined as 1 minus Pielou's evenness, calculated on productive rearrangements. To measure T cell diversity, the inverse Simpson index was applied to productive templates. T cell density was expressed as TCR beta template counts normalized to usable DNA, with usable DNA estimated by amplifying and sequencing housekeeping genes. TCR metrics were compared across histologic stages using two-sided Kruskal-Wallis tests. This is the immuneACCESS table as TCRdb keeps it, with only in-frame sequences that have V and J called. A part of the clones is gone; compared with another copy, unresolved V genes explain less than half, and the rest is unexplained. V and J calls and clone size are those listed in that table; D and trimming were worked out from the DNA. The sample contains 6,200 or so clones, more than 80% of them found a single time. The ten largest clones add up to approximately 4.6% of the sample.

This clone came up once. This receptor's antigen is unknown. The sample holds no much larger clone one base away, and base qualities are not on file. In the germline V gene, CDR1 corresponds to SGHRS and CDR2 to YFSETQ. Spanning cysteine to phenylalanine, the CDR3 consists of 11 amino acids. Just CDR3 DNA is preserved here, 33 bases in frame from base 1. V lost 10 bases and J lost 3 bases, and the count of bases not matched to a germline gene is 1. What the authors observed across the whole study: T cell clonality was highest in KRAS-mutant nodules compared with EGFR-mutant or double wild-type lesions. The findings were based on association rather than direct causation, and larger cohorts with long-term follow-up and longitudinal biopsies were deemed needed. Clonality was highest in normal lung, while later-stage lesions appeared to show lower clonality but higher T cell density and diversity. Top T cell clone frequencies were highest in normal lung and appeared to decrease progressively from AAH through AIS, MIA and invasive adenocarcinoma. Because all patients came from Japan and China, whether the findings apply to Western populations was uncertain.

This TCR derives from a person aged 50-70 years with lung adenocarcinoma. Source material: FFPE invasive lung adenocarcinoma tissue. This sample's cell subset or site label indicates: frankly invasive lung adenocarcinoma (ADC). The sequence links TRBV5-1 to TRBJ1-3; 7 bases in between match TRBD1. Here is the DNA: TGCGCCTCAGGGGGTGGAAACACCATATATTTT. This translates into CASGGGNTIYF.